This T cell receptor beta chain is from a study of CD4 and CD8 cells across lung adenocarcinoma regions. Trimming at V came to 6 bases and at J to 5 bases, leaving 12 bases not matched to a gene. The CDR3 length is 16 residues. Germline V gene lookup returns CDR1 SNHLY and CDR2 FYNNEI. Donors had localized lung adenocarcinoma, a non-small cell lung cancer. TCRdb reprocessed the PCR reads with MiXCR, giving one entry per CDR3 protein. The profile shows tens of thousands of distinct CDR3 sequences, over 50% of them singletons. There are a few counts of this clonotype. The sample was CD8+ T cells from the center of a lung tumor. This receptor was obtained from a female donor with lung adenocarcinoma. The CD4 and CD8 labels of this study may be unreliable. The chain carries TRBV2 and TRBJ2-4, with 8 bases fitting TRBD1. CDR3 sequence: CASRKGTGLTENIQYF. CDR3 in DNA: TGTGCCAGCAGGAAGGGGACAGGATTAACAGAAAACATTCAGTACTTC.